This TCR beta chain was profiled in a study of control samples from healthy donors and cancer patients. Trimming took off 4 bases at V and 4 bases at J, with 11 bases between the two ends. Germline lookup yields CDR1 LNHDA and CDR2 SQIVND (reference sequence). This CDR3 contains 14 residues. This table comes from immunoSEQ multiplex PCR, and its TCRdb copy is limited to in-frame clones, with some not included. The sample has about 170,000 clones, approximately 92% seen once. This receptor was identified in a woman aged 60-75 years in good health. Material for sequencing was blood. This chain links TRBV19 with TRBJ1-5; D gene unclear. The CDR3 region is CASSKTAMNQPQHF. Here the CDR3 DNA reads TGTGCCAGTAGTAAGACCGCCATGAATCAGCCCCAGCATTTT. Based on the CDR3 plus reference TRBV19 and TRBJ1-5, the full variable domain is DGGITQSPKYLFRKEGQNVTLSCEQNLNHDAMYWYRQDPGQGLRLIYYSQIVNDFQKGDIAEGYSVSREKKESFPLTVTSAQKNPTAFYLCASSKTAMNQPQHFGDGTRLSIL.